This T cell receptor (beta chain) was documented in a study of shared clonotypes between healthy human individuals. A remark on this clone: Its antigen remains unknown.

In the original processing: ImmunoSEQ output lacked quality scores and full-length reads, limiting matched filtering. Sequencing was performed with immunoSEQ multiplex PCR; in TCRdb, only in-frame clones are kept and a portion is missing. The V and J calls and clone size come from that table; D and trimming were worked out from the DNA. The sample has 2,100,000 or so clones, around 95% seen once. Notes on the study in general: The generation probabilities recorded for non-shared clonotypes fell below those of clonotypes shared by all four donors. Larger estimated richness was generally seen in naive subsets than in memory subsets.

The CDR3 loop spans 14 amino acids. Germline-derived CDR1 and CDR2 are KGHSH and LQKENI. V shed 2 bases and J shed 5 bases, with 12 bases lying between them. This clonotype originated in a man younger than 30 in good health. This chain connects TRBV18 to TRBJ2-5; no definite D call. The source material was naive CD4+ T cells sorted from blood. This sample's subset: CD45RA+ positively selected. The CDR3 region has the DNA TGTGCCAGCTCACCAGCGAGAGTAACTGAGACCCAGTACTTC. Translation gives CASSPARVTETQYF.